This TCR beta chain is drawn from a study of Graves' ophthalmopathy and Graves' hyperthyroidism. The TCR beta CDR3 regions underwent amplification from RNA transcripts. RT-PCR in the first round used HTBI primers; a second-round multiplex PCR followed. Via MiXCR, TCRdb re-called the multiplex PCR reads, giving one row per CDR3 protein. The table lists hundreds of thousands of distinct CDR3 sequences, about a fifth of them singletons, with approximately 7.7% in the top ten. Newly diagnosed, the hyperthyroidism patients had under 2 months' duration and were aged 18 to 65. This clonotype has at least ten counts. The CDR3 has 16 amino acids. Deletions cut 3 bases from V and 0 bases from J, with 15 bases between. Germline-derived CDR1 and CDR2 are MNHNS and SASEGT.

The TCR originated in a woman aged 18-29 years with stable Graves' hyperthyroidism. Some clones in this sample may be carry-over from other donors' samples. This chain connects TRBV6-1 to TRBJ2-7; D uncertain. The source material was peripheral blood. CDR3 residues: CASSDQRDYPSYEQYF. The CDR3 DNA is TGTGCCAGCAGTGACCAAAGGGATTACCCCTCCTACGAGCAGTACTTC.